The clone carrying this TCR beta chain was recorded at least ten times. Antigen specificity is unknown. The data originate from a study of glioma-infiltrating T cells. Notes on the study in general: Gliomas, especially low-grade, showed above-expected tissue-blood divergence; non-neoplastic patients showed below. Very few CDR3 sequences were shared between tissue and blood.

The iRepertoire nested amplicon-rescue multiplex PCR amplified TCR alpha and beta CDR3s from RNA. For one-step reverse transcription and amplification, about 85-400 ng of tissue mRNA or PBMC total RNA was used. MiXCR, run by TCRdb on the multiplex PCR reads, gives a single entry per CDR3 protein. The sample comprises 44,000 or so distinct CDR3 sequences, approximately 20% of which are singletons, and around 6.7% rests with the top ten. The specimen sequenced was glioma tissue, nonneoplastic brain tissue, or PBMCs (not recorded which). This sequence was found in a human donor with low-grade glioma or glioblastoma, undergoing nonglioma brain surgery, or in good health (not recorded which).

The CDR3 sequence: CASSSHLSGRAKNNEQFF. CDR3 bases: TGTGCCAGCAGTTCCCATCTTAGCGGGAGGGCCAAAAACAATGAGCAGTTCTTC. V usage is TRBV6-1 and J usage is TRBJ2-1; the match to TRBD2 covers 11 bases. CDR3 length: 18 residues. Germline CDR1 reads MNHNS; CDR2 reads SASEGT. Losses at the gene ends were 5 bases for V and 5 bases for J; bases not matched to a gene: 14.